The 25 T cell receptor beta chains in this list originate from one sample, sequenced in a study of cytomegalovirus exposure and HLA in healthy donors. A multiplex PCR was run with 60 Vbeta primers and 13 Jbeta primers. The assay was immunoSEQ multiplex PCR, and TCRdb's table has in-frame clones only and misses some. The table lists 80,000 to 90,000 clones, roughly 73% of them singletons. Material for sequencing was PBMCs. The source is a man aged 40-55 years in good health and CMV-seronegative.

CDR3 sequence: CASSELRGDQPQHF. The CDR3 nucleotides are TGTGCCAGCAGTGAACTGCGGGGAGATCAGCCCCAGCATTTT. This sequence joins TRBV2 and TRBJ1-5; D unclear. V was pared by 2 bases and J by 5 bases, with 10 bases between. The CDR3 length is 14 residues. CDR1 is SNHLY and CDR2 is FYNNEI in the germline V gene.

The V gene is TRBV25-1, the J gene TRBJ1-6; TRBD1 agrees at 7 bases. CDR1 is MGHDK, CDR2 SYGVNS, per germline. CDR3 length: 15 residues. Unmatched junction bases numbered 4, after V lost 5 bases and J lost 3 bases. The CDR3 is CASSNDRDYNSPLHF. The CDR3 bases are TGTGCCAGCAGTAACGACAGGGACTATAATTCACCCCTCCACTTT.

The CDR3 sequence is CATSWGQGDLRAYGYTF. In DNA, the CDR3 is TGTGCCACCAGCTGGGGACAGGGGGATTTAAGGGCCTATGGCTACACCTTC. J is TRBJ1-2 and V is TRBV15; 11 positions agree with TRBD1. Losses at the gene ends were 5 bases for V and 4 bases for J; bases not matched to a gene: 12. From germline, CDR1 is LNHNV and CDR2 YYDKDF (reference sequence). This CDR3 contains 17 residues.

The gene calls are TRBV6-5 and TRBJ1-1; 7 bases align to TRBD1. This CDR3 has 14 residues. V trimming: 6 bases; J trimming: 2 bases; junction bases outside the gene matches: 6. CDR1 MNHEY and CDR2 SVGAGI come from the germline V gene. The CDR3: CASRSDRVNTEAFF. CDR3 DNA sequence: TGTGCCAGCAGATCAGACAGGGTAAACACTGAAGCTTTCTTT.

The chain links TRBV4-1 to TRBJ1-5; TRBD1 might be the D (5 bases). The germline gives CDR1 MGHRA, CDR2 YSYEKL. Trimming removed 4 bases at V and 2 bases at J, with 18 bases between. The CDR3 covers 17 residues. CDR3 sequence (DNA): TGCGCCAGCAGCCCTGACGGTCCATCCAGGGGCAATCAGCCCCAGCATTTT. Translating it yields CASSPDGPSRGNQPQHF.

J is TRBJ2-3 and V is TRBV28, with a tentative D call TRBD2 (6 bases). The CDR3 sequence is 20 residues long. The V end lost 1 base, the J end lost 0 bases, and 23 bases lay between the germline ends. Germline CDR1 MDHEN, CDR2 SYDVKM. The CDR3 DNA sequence: TGTGCCAGCAGTTTATCGGGACTTTCCATTCCACCGTCTAGCACAGATACGCAGTATTTT. Amino acid sequence: CASSLSGLSIPPSSTDTQYF.

The chain links TRBV6-6 to TRBJ2-7, with D possibly being TRBD1 (6 bases). There are 16 residues in the CDR3. V was trimmed by 6 bases and J by 2 bases, leaving 20 bases between them. Per germline, CDR1 MNHNY and CDR2 SVGAGI (reference sequence). CDR3 region: CASSRTVNLPPYEQYF. The CDR3 nucleotides are TGTGCCAGCAGCCGGACAGTCAACTTACCGCCCTACGAGCAGTACTTC.

In its sample, this clone was seen once. The chain carries TRBV27 and TRBJ2-1; D possibly corresponds to TRBD2 (6 bases). Germline V gene data show CDR1 as MNHEY and CDR2 as SMNVEV (reference sequence). V was clipped by 2 bases and J by 0 bases, with 17 bases between them. This CDR3 has 18 amino acids. The CDR3 protein is CASSLPGSGSSSYNEQFF. CDR3 nucleotide sequence: TGTGCCAGCAGTTTACCCGGTAGCGGATCTAGCTCCTACAATGAGCAGTTCTTC.

This rearrangement joins TRBV19 to TRBJ2-7; the match to TRBD2 covers 8 bases. Losses at the gene ends were 1 base for V and 6 bases for J; bases not matched to a gene: 2. This CDR3 has 13 residues. The germline CDR1 and CDR2 sequences are LNHDA and SQIVND (reference sequence). CDR3: CASSIAGGREQYF. CDR3 in DNA: TGTGCCAGTAGTATAGCGGGAGGGCGCGAGCAGTACTTC. The full variable domain, rest sourced from reference TRBV19 and TRBJ2-7, is DGGITQSPKYLFRKEGQNVTLSCEQNLNHDAMYWYRQDPGQGLRLIYYSQIVNDFQKGDIAEGYSVSREKKESFPLTVTSAQKNPTAFYLCASSIAGGREQYFGPGTRLTVT.

This clone occurred a few times. CDR3 in DNA: TGTGCCAGCACTAGCGGGAGGGATAACTCGAACACCGGGGAGCTGTTTTTT. This sequence encodes CASTSGRDNSNTGELFF. V and J are TRBV27 and TRBJ2-2, with 12 bases aligning to TRBD2. CDR3 length equals 17 residues. Germline V gene lookup returns CDR1 MNHEY and CDR2 SMNVEV (reference sequence). The J segment lost 0 bases and the V segment lost 7 bases, leaving 6 bases of the junction unmatched.

This chain connects TRBV6-6 to TRBJ2-7; tentatively, D is TRBD1 (6 bases). V was trimmed by 2 bases and J by 2 bases, leaving 13 bases between them. This CDR3 region has 15 residues. Germline V CDR1 and CDR2: MNHNY, SVGAGI (reference sequence). DNA for the CDR3: TGTGCCAGCAGTTACGGGGGCACACATACCTACGAGCAGTACTTC. The encoded protein is CASSYGGTHTYEQYF.

The chain employs TRBV6-6 and TRBJ1-5; maybe TRBD1 (6 bases). The germline V gene has CDR1 MNHNY and CDR2 SVGAGI (reference sequence). V was trimmed by 5 bases and J by 4 bases, leaving 9 bases between them. The CDR3 totals 13 residues. This chain's CDR3 is CASSRTENQPQHF. CDR3 DNA: TGTGCCAGCAGTAGGACAGAAAATCAGCCCCAGCATTTT.

This clone came up a few times. The chain carries TRBV19 and TRBJ1-1, with D possibly matching TRBD1 (5 bases). Trimming took 6 bases from V and 5 from J, leaving 13 bases between them. This CDR3 is 13 amino acids long. Germline V gives CDR1 LNHDA, CDR2 SQIVND (reference sequence). CDR3 amino acids: CASSARTLTEAFF. As DNA, the CDR3 is TGTGCCAGTAGCGCGAGGACACTTACTGAAGCTTTCTTT.

J is TRBJ1-4 and V is TRBV18; no firm D call. This CDR3 is built from 14 residues. Germline lookup yields CDR1 KGHSH and CDR2 LQKENI. Trimming cost V 8 bases and J 4 bases, with 14 bases left between them. The CDR3 DNA follows: TGTGCCAGCACCCCTTCGGGTCGTAATGAAAAACTGTTTTTT. This gives the protein CASTPSGRNEKLFF.

The chain couples TRBV5-1 to TRBJ1-4, with 7 positions matching TRBD1. The CDR3 runs 15 residues. V was clipped by 0 bases and J by 5 bases; unmatched bases: 4. Looked up from germline, CDR1 is SGHRS and CDR2 is YFSETQ. CDR3 protein: CASSLGQGGNEKLFF. The CDR3 DNA sequence: TGCGCCAGCAGCTTGGGACAGGGCGGGAATGAAAAACTGTTTTTT.

This chain links TRBV4-1 with TRBJ2-3; TRBD1 matches 7 bases. Per germline, CDR1 MGHRA and CDR2 YSYEKL. The junction had 7 bases not matched to a gene; V was cut back by 5 bases and J by 2 bases. This CDR3 comprises 15 residues. The CDR3 nucleotides are TGCGCCAGCAGCGCACGACAGGGCGTCACAGATACGCAGTATTTT. This gives the protein CASSARQGVTDTQYF.

The chain has TRBV18 and TRBJ1-5; 9 nucleotides agree with TRBD1. V lost 3 bases and J lost 3; bases outside the gene matches: 6. Germline V gene lookup returns CDR1 KGHSH and CDR2 LQKENI. The CDR3 sequence is 16 residues long. CDR3 sequence reads: CASSPMGQGNNQPQHF. The CDR3 DNA is TGTGCCAGCTCACCGATGGGACAGGGTAACAATCAGCCCCAGCATTTT.

The chain employs TRBV6-1 and TRBJ1-4; D might be TRBD1 (6 bases). Trimming removed 6 bases at V and 5 bases at J, with 10 bases between. Germline V gives CDR1 MNHNS, CDR2 SASEGT. CDR3 length: 13 amino acids. CDR3 loop: CASRGGPNEKLFF. CDR3 DNA: TGTGCCAGCAGGGGGGGGCCAAATGAAAAACTGTTTTTT.

J is TRBJ1-4 and V is TRBV2; the match to TRBD1 covers 10 bases. The V gene end was trimmed by 8 bases and the J gene end by 8 bases; junction bases not matched to a gene: 11. Germline V gives CDR1 SNHLY, CDR2 FYNNEI. The CDR3 loop spans 15 amino acids. DNA of the CDR3: TGTGCCAGCCTCCAGACAGGGGGCTTAGGGGAAAAACTGTTTTTT. Encoded protein: CASLQTGGLGEKLFF.

This sequence joins TRBV29-1 and TRBJ1-2; no definite D call. The V and J ends lost 6 bases and 8 bases respectively, with 22 bases between them. The germline V gene has CDR1 SQVTM and CDR2 ANQGSEA. This CDR3 region has 14 residues. CDR3 in amino acids: CSVEPSGSAEGYTF. The CDR3 nucleotides read TGCAGCGTGGAACCTTCCGGGAGCGCCGAGGGCTACACCTTC.

The chain joins TRBV5-6 to TRBJ2-7; 7 nucleotides align to TRBD1. The J segment lost 3 bases and the V segment lost 0 bases, leaving 6 bases of the junction unmatched. The V gene's germline CDR1 is SGHDT and CDR2 YYEEEE. The CDR3 is made up of 15 amino acids. As DNA, the CDR3 is TGTGCCAGCAGCTTGGCCCGCGCAGGGGGCTACGAGCAGTACTTC. It encodes CASSLARAGGYEQYF.

The chain recombines TRBV7-2 with TRBJ2-7, with D maybe TRBD1 (6 bases). The CDR3 is 13 amino acids. Germline CDR1 SGHTA, CDR2 FQGNSA. V lost 4 bases and J lost 7, with 14 bases in between. CDR3 sequence (DNA): TGTGCCAGCAGCTCGAGGCCGGACAGAGAGCAGTACTTC. This gives the protein CASSSRPDREQYF.

The chain uses TRBV5-1 and TRBJ2-7, with a weak D call TRBD2 (5 bases). The ends were cut back, 3 bases at V and 0 bases at J, with 13 bases in the middle. The germline gives CDR1 SGHRS, CDR2 YFSETQ. The CDR3 contains 15 residues. Here the CDR3 reads CASSSNVGSSYEQYF. The DNA for the CDR3 is TGCGCCAGCAGCTCAAACGTGGGGAGCTCCTACGAGCAGTACTTC.

The gene calls are TRBV9 and TRBJ2-7; 7 nucleotides agree with TRBD1. This CDR3 is built from 13 residues. Trimming cost V 0 bases and J 4 bases; bases outside gene matches: 1. Germline values: CDR1 SGDLS, CDR2 YYNGEE. Here the CDR3 reads CASSVDRGYEQYF. CDR3 nucleotide sequence: TGTGCCAGCAGCGTAGACAGGGGTTACGAGCAGTACTTC.

This rearrangement joins TRBV19 to TRBJ1-2, with unresolved D. CDR3 length: 13 residues. Germline V gene lookup returns CDR1 LNHDA and CDR2 SQIVND (reference sequence). V gave up 6 bases and J gave up 6 bases, with 14 bases separating them. This CDR3 is CASSPDMTHGYTF. In DNA form, the CDR3 reads TGTGCCAGTAGCCCTGACATGACGCATGGCTACACCTTC.